The clone carrying this TCR beta chain has more than one count but fewer than ten. Focal radiation plus CTLA-4 blockade with ipilimumab was administered to patients who had chemo-refractory metastatic non-small-cell lung cancer. J gave up 4 bases and V 5 bases, and 6 bases lay outside the gene matches. The germline V gene has CDR1 MNHEY and CDR2 SMNVEV (reference sequence). The CDR3 covers 15 residues. Assay: immunoSEQ multiplex PCR; the TCRdb copy retains only in-frame clones and omits some. Of tens of thousands of clones listed, around 86% are singletons. The source of the sample is a study of radiotherapy plus CTLA-4 blockade in lung cancer.

The source was peripheral blood, collected from a patient treated with radiotherapy plus ipilimumab. The TCR sequence derives from a human donor with non-small cell lung cancer who had a partial response to radiotherapy plus ipilimumab. J is TRBJ2-5 and V is TRBV27, with 11 bases that match TRBD1. CDR3 sequence: CASSTGTGGAETQYF. In DNA, the CDR3 is TGTGCCAGCAGTACCGGGACAGGGGGAGCAGAGACCCAGTACTTC.